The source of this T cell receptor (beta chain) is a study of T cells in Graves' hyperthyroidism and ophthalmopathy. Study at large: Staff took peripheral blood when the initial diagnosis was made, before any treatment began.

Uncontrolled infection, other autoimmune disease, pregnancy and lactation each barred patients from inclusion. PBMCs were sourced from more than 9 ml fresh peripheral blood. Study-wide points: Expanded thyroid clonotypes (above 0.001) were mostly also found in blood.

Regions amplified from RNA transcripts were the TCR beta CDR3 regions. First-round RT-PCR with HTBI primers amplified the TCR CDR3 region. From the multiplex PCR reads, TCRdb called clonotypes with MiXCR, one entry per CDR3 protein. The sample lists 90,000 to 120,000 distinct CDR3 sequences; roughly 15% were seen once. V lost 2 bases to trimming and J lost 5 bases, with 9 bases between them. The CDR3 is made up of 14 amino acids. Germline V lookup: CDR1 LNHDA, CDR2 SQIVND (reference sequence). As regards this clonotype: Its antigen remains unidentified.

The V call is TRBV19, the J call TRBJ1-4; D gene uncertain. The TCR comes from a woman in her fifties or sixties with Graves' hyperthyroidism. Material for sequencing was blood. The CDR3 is CASSITASNEKLFF. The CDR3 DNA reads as TGTGCCAGTAGTATAACGGCCTCGAATGAAAAACTGTTTTTT.